The clone carrying this TCR beta chain was recorded at least ten times. With 2 bases removed from V and 6 bases from J, the gap between germline ends came to 16 bases. The germline gives CDR1 DFQATT, CDR2 SNEGSKA (reference sequence). This CDR3 is 15 amino acids long. TCRdb fed the 5' RACE reads into MiXCR, producing one record per CDR3 protein. The sample shows 64,000 or so distinct CDR3 sequences, roughly a tenth of them seen only once. These data are taken from a study of neurological immune-mediated disorders. Specified time point: longitudinal time-point 1 (baseline). The chain uses TRBV20-1 and TRBJ2-2, with a possible D match to TRBD2 (5 bases). This clonotype was sampled from a man younger than 40 in good health. The material sequenced was PBMCs. CDR3 loop: CSARSRRDFAGELFF. The CDR3 DNA sequence: TGCAGTGCTAGATCGCGTCGGGATTTCGCCGGGGAGCTGTTTTTT.